This T cell receptor beta chain was profiled in a study of T cells in Graves' hyperthyroidism and ophthalmopathy. Researchers took RNA transcripts and amplified the TCR beta CDR3 regions from them. The HTBI primer set was used in a first-round RT-PCR of the TCR CDR3. TCRdb reprocessed the multiplex PCR reads via MiXCR and lists one record per CDR3 protein. The sample holds around 600,000 distinct CDR3 sequences, 45% seen once. This clonotype has more than one count but fewer than ten. Its antigen is not identified. The study, taken as a whole, reports: Stable hyperthyroidism was told apart from ophthalmopathy by a model built on 13 V-J features. Blood also contained most expanded thyroid clonotypes above 0.001.

The CDR3 totals 10 residues. CDR1 is SNHLY, CDR2 FYNNEI, per germline. The clonotype was recovered from an adult man with Graves' disease, either hyperthyroidism or ophthalmopathy (not recorded which). Sequencing was performed on peripheral blood or thyroid tissue (not recorded which). The chain joins TRBV2 to TRBJ1-1, with D unresolved. CDR3: CARSNTEAFF. For the CDR3, the DNA is TGTGCTAGGTCAAACACTGAAGCTTTCTTT.